This TCR beta chain was sequenced for a study of beta chain features in type 1 diabetes. The entirety of the isolated RNA underwent reverse transcription, so expressed TCRB transcripts were sequenced. Assay: immunoSEQ multiplex PCR; the TCRdb copy retains only in-frame clones and omits some. The sample consists of 970,000 or so clones, 15% to 20% of them appearing once. This clone was detected many times. The sample has other DNA sequences that encode this CDR3 too. Germline V gene data show CDR1 as LNHDA and CDR2 as SQIVND (reference sequence). This CDR3 has 13 amino acids. Trimming took off 6 bases at V and 1 base at J, with 4 bases between the two ends.

The sample taken for sequencing was naive CD4+ T cells from blood. The rearrangement uses TRBV19 and TRBJ2-6, with no clear D. The clonotype comes from a woman under 30 in good health. The CDR3 DNA reads TGTGCCAGTAGACCGTCTGGGGCCAACGTCCTGACTTTC. Amino acids: CASRPSGANVLTF.